The 13 T cell receptor beta chains below all came from one sample that was sequenced in a study of T-cell reconstitution after alpha-beta-depleted transplantation in children. Unique molecular identifiers featured in how the TCRbeta library was prepared. TCRdb reprocessed the PCR reads via MiXCR and lists one record per CDR3 protein. This table has 610,000 or so distinct CDR3 sequences, 25% to 30% appearing once. Sample: PBMCs, taken before TCRalphabeta/CD19-depleted stem cell transplant. These receptors were taken from a boy in the first two years of life with Wiskott-Aldrich syndrome, due to receive a stem cell transplant.

This clonotype was recorded a few times. The chain has TRBV5-1 and TRBJ2-1; D is ambiguous. The CDR3 consists of 16 residues. Germline lookup yields CDR1 SGHRS and CDR2 YFSETQ. V was cut by 4 bases and J by 0 bases, with 14 bases left in between. CDR3 loop: CASSRSMSGSYNEQFF. The DNA for the CDR3 is TGCGCCAGCAGCCGATCTATGTCGGGCTCCTACAATGAGCAGTTCTTC.

The CDR3 loop reads CASSYKQGNTGELFF. CDR3 sequence (DNA): TGTGCCAGCAGTTACAAACAGGGAAACACCGGGGAGCTGTTTTTT. The rearrangement links TRBV6-5 to TRBJ2-2; perhaps TRBD1 as D (6 bases). Per germline, CDR1 MNHEY and CDR2 SVGAGI. V shed 2 bases and J shed 2 bases, with 9 bases lying between them. This CDR3 contains 15 residues.

This clonotype was observed at least ten times. The V gene is TRBV7-6, the J gene TRBJ2-1; D unclear. V lost 5 bases to trimming and J lost 0 bases, with 14 bases between them. The CDR3 is made up of 16 amino acids. Germline CDR1 is SGHVS and CDR2 is FNYEAQ. The CDR3 DNA is TGTGCCAGCAGCCCTCGGGTAGCTCCCTCCTACAATGAGCAGTTCTTC. Its translation: CASSPRVAPSYNEQFF.

This clonotype appeared a few times. The V and J genes are TRBV5-1 and TRBJ2-3; D perhaps matches TRBD1 (5 bases). V was clipped by 1 base and J by 1 base, with 16 bases between them. The CDR3 length is 17 residues. Germline-derived CDR1 and CDR2 are SGHRS and YFSETQ. The CDR3, as DNA: TGCGCCAGCAGCTTGTATTTAGGGCAGGGCGGCACAGATACGCAGTATTTT. Translation gives CASSLYLGQGGTDTQYF.

The rearrangement uses TRBV5-1 and TRBJ1-2; 8 nucleotides line up with TRBD1. Germline V gives CDR1 SGHRS, CDR2 YFSETQ. The junction had 6 bases not matched to a gene; V was cut back by 0 bases and J by 2 bases. The CDR3 runs to 16 residues. CDR3 DNA sequence: TGCGCCAGCAGCTTGGGGACAGGGACATCCAACTATGGCTACACCTTC. Translating gives CASSLGTGTSNYGYTF.

V usage is TRBV5-1 and J usage is TRBJ2-3; D unclear. Germline CDR1 and CDR2: SGHRS and YFSETQ. CDR3 size: 16 residues. V dropped 0 bases and J dropped 10 bases, with 21 bases sitting between them. The CDR3 loop reads CASSLVPALVPRSQYF. As DNA, the CDR3 is TGCGCCAGCAGCTTGGTTCCCGCTTTGGTTCCCCGGTCGCAGTATTTT.

The CDR3 DNA is TGTGCCAGCAGCGTTCCGGGACAGGGGGCGGAAGGCTACACCTTC. Translating it yields CASSVPGQGAEGYTF. The chain joins TRBV9 to TRBJ1-2; 12 nucleotides align to TRBD1. The V and J ends lost 2 bases and 8 bases, in that order; junction bases with no gene match: 7. This CDR3 has 15 amino acids. Germline loops: CDR1 SGDLS, CDR2 YYNGEE.

CDR3 DNA: TGTGCCAGCAGCCAAGTCGGGAATCACTATGGCTACACCTTC. Encoded protein: CASSQVGNHYGYTF. The rearrangement joins TRBV3-1 to TRBJ1-2; D ambiguous. Germline assignment: CDR1 LGHDT and CDR2 YNNKEL (reference sequence). V was clipped by 1 base and J by 3 bases, with 9 bases between them. This CDR3 is 14 amino acids long. Using reference TRBV3-1 and TRBJ1-2 for the parts outside the CDR3, the full variable domain is DTAVSQTPKYLVTQMGNDKSIKCEQNLGHDTMYWYKQDSKKFLKIMFSYNNKELIINETVPNRFSPKSPDKAHLNLHINSLELGDSAVYFCASSQVGNHYGYTFGSGTRLTVV.

The chain couples TRBV5-6 to TRBJ1-2; tentatively, D is TRBD1 (6 bases). V dropped 1 base and J dropped 1 base, with 14 bases sitting between them. Germline V CDR1 and CDR2: SGHDT, YYEEEE. The CDR3 is 16 residues long. The CDR3 sequence is CASSLRLLRGNYGYTF. DNA of the CDR3: TGTGCCAGCAGCTTGCGACTACTCAGGGGTAACTATGGCTACACCTTC. The whole variable domain, remainder taken from reference TRBV5-6 and TRBJ1-2, is DAGVTQSPTHLIKTRGQQVTLRCSPKSGHDTVSWYQQALGQGPQFIFQYYEEEERQRGNFPDRFSGHQFPNYSSELNVNALLLGDSALYLCASSLRLLRGNYGYTFGSGTRLTVV.

The chain carries TRBV6-1 and TRBJ2-3; 8 bases map to TRBD2. The CDR3 runs 16 residues. V trimming: 5 bases; J trimming: 3 bases; junction bases outside the gene matches: 10. Germline V gene lookup returns CDR1 MNHNS and CDR2 SASEGT. The CDR3 coding sequence is TGTGCCAGCAGTCGAAGCAGCGGGAGTGGGACAGATACGCAGTATTTT. Its translation: CASSRSSGSGTDTQYF.

The V and J genes are TRBV27 and TRBJ1-5, with 9 positions matching TRBD1. Germline V gene sequence: CDR1 MNHEY, CDR2 SMNVEV (reference sequence). The CDR3 contains 18 residues. V was pared by 5 bases and J by 1 base, with 12 bases of the junction left unmatched. The CDR3 DNA sequence: TGTGCCAGCAGTCCCATGTTGGGGACAGGGAGCAGCAATCAGCCCCAGCATTTT. It encodes CASSPMLGTGSSNQPQHF.

This clonotype has more than one count but fewer than ten. This chain links TRBV27 with TRBJ1-5, with a possible D match to TRBD1 (6 bases). With 2 bases removed from V and 6 bases from J, the gap between germline ends came to 17 bases. This CDR3 has 16 amino acids. The germline V gene has CDR1 MNHEY and CDR2 SMNVEV (reference sequence). The CDR3 nucleotides read TGTGCCAGCAGTTTAATCCCCTTGGCAGGGGCTCAGCCCCAGCATTTT. As protein: CASSLIPLAGAQPQHF.

In its sample, this clonotype was seen a few times. The chain combines TRBV20-1 with TRBJ1-1; the D is unclear. Germline values: CDR1 DFQATT, CDR2 SNEGSKA (reference sequence). This CDR3 comprises 13 residues. Deletions cut 1 base from V and 5 bases from J, with 11 bases between. The DNA of the CDR3 is TGCAGTGCTAGAGTCGGCAGCCGGACTGAAGCTTTCTTT. Its translation: CSARVGSRTEAFF.